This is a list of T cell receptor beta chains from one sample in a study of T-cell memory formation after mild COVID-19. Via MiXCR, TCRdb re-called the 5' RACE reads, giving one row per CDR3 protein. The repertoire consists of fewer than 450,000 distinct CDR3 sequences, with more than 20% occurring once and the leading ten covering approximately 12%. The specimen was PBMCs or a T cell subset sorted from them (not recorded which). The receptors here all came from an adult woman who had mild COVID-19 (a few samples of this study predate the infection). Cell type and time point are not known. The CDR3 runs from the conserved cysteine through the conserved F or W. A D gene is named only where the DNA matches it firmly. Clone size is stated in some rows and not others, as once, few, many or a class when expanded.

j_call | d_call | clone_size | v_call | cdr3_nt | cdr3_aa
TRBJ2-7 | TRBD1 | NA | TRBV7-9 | TGTGCCAGCAGCGGCCAGGGACAGGCCTACGAGCAGTACTTC | CASSGQGQAYEQYF
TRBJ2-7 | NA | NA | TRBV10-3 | TGTGCCATCAGTGAGTCCGGGGCCTACGAGCAGTACTTC | CAISESGAYEQYF
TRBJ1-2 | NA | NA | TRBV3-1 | TGTGCCAGCAGCCAAGGGCTAGGCTACACCTTC | CASSQGLGYTF
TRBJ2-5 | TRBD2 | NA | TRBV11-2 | TGTGCCAGCAGCTTACTCCGGGGTAGCGGGCAAGAGACCCAGTACTTC | CASSLLRGSGQETQYF
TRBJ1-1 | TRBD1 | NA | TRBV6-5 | TGTGCCAGCAGAAGTGGGACAGGGCAAGCTTTCTTT | CASRSGTGQAFF
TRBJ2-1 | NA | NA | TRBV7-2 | TGTGCCAGCAGCTTAGGGCGGGGGCTTTACAATGAGCAGTTCTTC | CASSLGRGLYNEQFF
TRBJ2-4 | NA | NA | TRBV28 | TGTGCCAGCAGTGCCCGTCCTCCCGGGCTAGCCAAAAACATTCAGTACTTC | CASSARPPGLAKNIQYF
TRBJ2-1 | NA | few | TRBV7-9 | TGTGCCAGCAGCCCGCAGAGTGAGCAGTTCTTC | CASSPQSEQFF
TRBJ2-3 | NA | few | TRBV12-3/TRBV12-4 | TGTGCCAGCAAGCGGTTCAGCACAGATACGCAGTATTTT | CASKRFSTDTQYF
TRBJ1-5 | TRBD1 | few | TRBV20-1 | TGCAGTGCTAGAGGGACAGGGGGCAATCAGCCCCAGCATTTT | CSARGTGGNQPQHF
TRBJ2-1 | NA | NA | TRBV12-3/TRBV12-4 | TGTGCCAGCAGCCGACCGGCTACCTACAATGAGCAGTTCTTC | CASSRPATYNEQFF
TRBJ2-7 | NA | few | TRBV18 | TGTGCCAGCTCACCACAGGACCTACTCCCTTTCTACGAGCAGTACTTC | CASSPQDLLPFYEQYF
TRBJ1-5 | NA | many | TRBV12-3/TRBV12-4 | TGTGCCAGCAGCTTGCAGGGTAATCAGCCCCAGCATTTT | CASSLQGNQPQHF
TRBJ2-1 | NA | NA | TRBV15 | TGTGCCACCAGCAGGGAGCAGAGCTCCTACAATGAGCAGTTCTTC | CATSREQSSYNEQFF
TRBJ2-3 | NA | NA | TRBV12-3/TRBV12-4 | TGTGCCAGCAGCCGAAAGGGAGGTGTTACGCAGTATTTT | CASSRKGGVTQYF
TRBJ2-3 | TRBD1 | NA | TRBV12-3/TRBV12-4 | TGTGCCAGCAGTGAGCGGACAGGGATCCAGAATACGCAGTATTTT | CASSERTGIQNTQYF
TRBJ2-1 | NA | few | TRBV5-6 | TGTGCCAGCAGCTTGGTGGGGAAGAACTCCTACAATGAGCAGTTCTTC | CASSLVGKNSYNEQFF
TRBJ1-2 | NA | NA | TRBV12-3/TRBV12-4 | TGTGCCAGCAGTTCTGGAGGGAAATGGGATGGCTACACCTTC | CASSSGGKWDGYTF
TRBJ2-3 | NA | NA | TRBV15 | TGTGCCACCAGCTCGCGACTCGCGGACGCAGATACGCAGTATTTT | CATSSRLADADTQYF
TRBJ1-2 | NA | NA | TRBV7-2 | TGTGCCAGCAGCCTCACAGTAATTTTTGGGTCGAATGGCTACACCTTC | CASSLTVIFGSNGYTF
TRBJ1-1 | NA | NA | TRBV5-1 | TGCGCCAGCAGACAGGTGAACACTGAAGCTTTCTTT | CASRQVNTEAFF
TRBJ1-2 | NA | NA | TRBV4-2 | TGTGCCAGCAGCCCTCTCAAGGCGGGGAACTATGGCTACACCTTC | CASSPLKAGNYGYTF
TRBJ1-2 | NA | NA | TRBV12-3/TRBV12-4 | TGTGCCAGCAGTTTGCTCCTATTGGGCTACACCTTC | CASSLLLLGYTF
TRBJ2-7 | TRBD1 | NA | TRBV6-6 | TGTGCCAGCAGTTACGCCCTTGGACAGGAAGCAACCTCCTACGAGCAGTACTTC | CASSYALGQEATSYEQYF
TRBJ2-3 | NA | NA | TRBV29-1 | TGCAGCGCTGTCCCAGGAATACACACAGATACGCAGTATTTT | CSAVPGIHTDTQYF
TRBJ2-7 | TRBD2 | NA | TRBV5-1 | TGCGCCAGCAGCGGGACTAGCGTCTACGAGCAGTACTTC | CASSGTSVYEQYF
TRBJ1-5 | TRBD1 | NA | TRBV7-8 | TGTGCCAGCAGCTACTCGATTGGACAGGCCGCGCCCCAGCATTTT | CASSYSIGQAAPQHF
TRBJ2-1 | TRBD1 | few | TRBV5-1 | TGCGCCAGCAGCTCGAGACAGGGGGTTGAGCAGTTCTTC | CASSSRQGVEQFF
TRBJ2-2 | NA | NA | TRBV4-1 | TGCGCCAGCAGCCTGAGTAGGCAGGGAACCGGGGAGCTGTTTTTT | CASSLSRQGTGELFF
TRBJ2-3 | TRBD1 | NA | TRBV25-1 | TGTGCCAGCAGCAGACAGGGACATAGCACAGATACGCAGTATTTT | CASSRQGHSTDTQYF
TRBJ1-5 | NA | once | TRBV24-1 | TGTGCCACCAGTGATTCGCACAGGGCTTCTCATCAGCCCCAGCATTTT | CATSDSHRASHQPQHF
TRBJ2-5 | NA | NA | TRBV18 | TGTGCCAGCTCACAAGGGATGGAAGAGACCCAGTACTTC | CASSQGMEETQYF
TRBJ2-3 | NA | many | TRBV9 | TGTGCCAGCAGCGTGTCTTCCACTAGCACAGATACGCAGTATTTT | CASSVSSTSTDTQYF
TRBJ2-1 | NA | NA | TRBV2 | TGTGCCAGCAAGGTCGGAGGAGGGTCCAGTGAGCAGTTCTTC | CASKVGGGSSEQFF
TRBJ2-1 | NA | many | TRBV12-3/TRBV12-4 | TGTGCCAGCAGACAGAGAGACAATGAGCAGTTCTTC | CASRQRDNEQFF
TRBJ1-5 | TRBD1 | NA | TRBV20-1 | TGCAGTGCTAGAGACGGGGACAGACCTCAGCCCCAGCATTTT | CSARDGDRPQPQHF
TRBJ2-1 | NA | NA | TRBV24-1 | TGTGCCACCAGTGGAGGGATCCACGGCAATGAGCAGTTCTTC | CATSGGIHGNEQFF
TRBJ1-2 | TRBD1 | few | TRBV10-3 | TGTGCCATCACTGGGGGACAGGGAATTAACTATGGCTACACCTTC | CAITGGQGINYGYTF
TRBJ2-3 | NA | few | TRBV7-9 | TGTGCCAGCAGCTTAGACGGGGGAATCACAGATACGCAGTATTTT | CASSLDGGITDTQYF
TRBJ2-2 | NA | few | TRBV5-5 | TGTGCCAGCAGCTTGGAAGGGGGGAGGGCAGCCGGGGAGCTGTTTTTT | CASSLEGGRAAGELFF
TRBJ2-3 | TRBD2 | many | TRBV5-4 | TGTGCCAGCAGCTCAACCGGGACTAGCGGAGATACGCAGTATTTT | CASSSTGTSGDTQYF
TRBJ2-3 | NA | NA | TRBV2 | TGTGCCAGCCGAGGTATGGTTAGCACAGATACGCAGTATTTT | CASRGMVSTDTQYF
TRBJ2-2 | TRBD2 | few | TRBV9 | TGTGCCAGCAGCGGAGGACTAGCCAGAATCGCCGGGGAGCTGTTTTTT | CASSGGLARIAGELFF
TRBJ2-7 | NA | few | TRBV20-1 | TGCAGTGCTTGGGGGAGCTCCTACGAGCAGTACTTC | CSAWGSSYEQYF
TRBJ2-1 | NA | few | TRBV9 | TGTGCCAGCAGCCCCCGCGCACAGGGATCCTACAATGAGCAGTTCTTC | CASSPRAQGSYNEQFF
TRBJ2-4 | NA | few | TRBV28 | TGTGCCAGCAGTTTAAGAAACGAAAACATTCAGTACTTC | CASSLRNENIQYF
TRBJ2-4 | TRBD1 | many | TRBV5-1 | TGCGCCAGCAGCCAGGACAGGACAGAGACTTACTTC | CASSQDRTETYF
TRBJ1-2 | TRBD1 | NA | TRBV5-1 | TGCGCCAGCAGCTTTGGGACAGCGAACTATGGCTACACCTTC | CASSFGTANYGYTF
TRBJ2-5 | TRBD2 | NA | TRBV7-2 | TGTGCCAGCAAGCGGGAGGGGGAGACCCAGTACTTC | CASKREGETQYF
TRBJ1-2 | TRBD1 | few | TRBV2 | TGTGCCAGCAGGGCACAGGGGGAGAGATATGGCTACACCTTC | CASRAQGERYGYTF
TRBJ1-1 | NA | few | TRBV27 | TGTGCCAGCAGTCTGCCGGGAAGGGAAGCTTTCTTT | CASSLPGREAFF
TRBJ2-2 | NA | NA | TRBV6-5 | TGTGCCAGCAGTATGAGCGGAGTCCCTTCCACCGGGGAGCTGTTTTTT | CASSMSGVPSTGELFF
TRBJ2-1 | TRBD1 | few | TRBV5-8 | TGTGCCAGCAGCGCCGCTTTAGGGGACAGGGGGACCAATGAGCAGTTCTTC | CASSAALGDRGTNEQFF
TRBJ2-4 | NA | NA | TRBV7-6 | TGTGCCAGCAGCCAAGATGACGCCGGGGGCATTCAGTACTTC | CASSQDDAGGIQYF
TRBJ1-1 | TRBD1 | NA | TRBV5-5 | TGTGCCAGCAGCCTCAGGGGGCAGGGCACTGAAGCTTTCTTT | CASSLRGQGTEAFF
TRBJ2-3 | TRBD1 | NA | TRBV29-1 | TGCAGCGTCATCGGACAGGGCACAGATACGCAGTATTTT | CSVIGQGTDTQYF
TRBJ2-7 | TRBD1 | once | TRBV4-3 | TGCGCCAGCAGCCAAGGACAGGGGTGGGAGCAGTACTTC | CASSQGQGWEQYF